This passage covers 10 T cell receptor beta chains from one sample sequenced in a study of blood T cell repertoires in COVID-19. Clones were sequenced by immunoSEQ multiplex PCR, and TCRdb holds only the in-frame ones, with some missing. The data show approximately 82,000 clones, around 80% seen once. The source material was peripheral blood. These receptors were taken from a man in his fifties or sixties with active or convalescent COVID-19.

The rearrangement uses TRBV5-6 and TRBJ2-7; the D is unclear. The CDR3 runs 13 residues. Trimming removed 4 bases at V and 5 bases at J, with 13 bases between. Germline V gene sequence: CDR1 SGHDT, CDR2 YYEEEE. CDR3 DNA: TGTGCCAGCAGCCGCCCGGGTCTTGACGAGCAGTACGTC. Protein sequence: CASSRPGLDEQYV.

The chain carries TRBV2 and TRBJ1-5; D call uncertain. The CDR3 runs to 12 residues. V was clipped by 6 bases and J by 9 bases, with 12 bases between them. The germline V gene encodes CDR1 SNHLY and CDR2 FYNNEI. CDR3 amino acids: CASSPSVLPQHF. DNA of the CDR3: TGTGCCAGCAGCCCCTCCGTGTTGCCCCAGCATTTT.

The rearrangement uses TRBV7-2 and TRBJ1-2, with D possibly being TRBD1 (6 bases). Trimming left V 1 base short and J 4 bases short, with 10 bases between. Germline CDR1 reads SGHTA; CDR2 reads FQGNSA. This CDR3 spans 14 amino acids. The CDR3 spells CASSLGVGGYGYTF. The CDR3 DNA follows: TGTGCCAGCAGCTTAGGGGTAGGGGGCTATGGCTACACCTTC.

The CDR3 sequence is CASSPGLGREKLFF. Here the CDR3 DNA reads TGTGCCAGCTCACCGGGTTTGGGCCGAGAAAAACTGTTTTTT. The rearrangement links TRBV18 to TRBJ1-4, with D hard to call. Germline V CDR1 and CDR2: KGHSH, LQKENI. V lost 3 bases and J 8 bases, leaving 13 bases between the germline ends. This CDR3 comprises 14 residues.

This clone was observed a handful of times. The rearrangement links TRBV10-1 to TRBJ1-4, with D tentatively TRBD1 (5 bases). The CDR3 has 13 residues. V lost 6 bases to trimming and J lost 8 bases, with 13 bases between them. Germline V CDR1 and CDR2: WNHNN, SYGVQD (reference sequence). The CDR3 protein is CASRFRVGEKLFF. Here the CDR3 DNA reads TGCGCCAGCAGGTTCAGGGTAGGGGAAAAACTGTTTTTT.

This clone appeared once. This chain uses TRBV7-9 with TRBJ1-1; D possibly corresponds to TRBD1 (5 bases). Between the trimmed V and J ends, which lost 1 base and 0 bases, there was a span of 21 bases. CDR3 length: 19 amino acids. The germline CDR1 and CDR2 sequences are SEHNR and FQNEAQ (reference sequence). The CDR3 sequence: CASSLGGLGRGGMNTEAFF. Here the CDR3 DNA reads TGTGCCAGCAGCTTAGGGGGCCTAGGGAGGGGAGGCATGAACACTGAAGCTTTCTTT.

The chain uses TRBV2 and TRBJ1-5; D remains unclear. Germline V gene sequence: CDR1 SNHLY, CDR2 FYNNEI. V lost 7 bases and J lost 4, with 8 bases in between. The CDR3 runs to 12 residues. The CDR3 loop is CASKLANQPQHF. Here the CDR3 DNA reads TGTGCCAGCAAGTTAGCGAATCAGCCCCAGCATTTT.

This clone was counted once. V and J are TRBV2 and TRBJ1-1; tentatively, D is TRBD1 (6 bases). Germline V gene sequence: CDR1 SNHLY, CDR2 FYNNEI. Trimming removed 11 bases at V and 6 bases at J, with 16 bases between. The CDR3 has 12 amino acids. CDR3 DNA sequence: TGTGCCGGGGGGGCTGGGGGATCTGAAGCTTTCTTT. It codes for CAGGAGGSEAFF.

The chain employs TRBV19 and TRBJ1-6; D is ambiguous. Trimming pared 9 bases from V and 1 base from J, leaving 10 bases between. The CDR3 is 14 residues long. The germline V gene has CDR1 LNHDA and CDR2 SQIVND (reference sequence). The CDR3 reads CASTRRSYNSPLHF. The CDR3 DNA reads as TGTGCCAGCACCCGGCGGTCCTATAATTCACCCCTCCACTTT. Full variable domain (missing parts from reference TRBV19 and TRBJ1-6): DGGITQSPKYLFRKEGQNVTLSCEQNLNHDAMYWYRQDPGQGLRLIYYSQIVNDFQKGDIAEGYSVSREKKESFPLTVTSAQKNPTAFYLCASTRRSYNSPLHFGNGTRLTVT.

In its sample, this clone was seen once. This chain connects TRBV14 to TRBJ1-6; TRBD1 is a possible D gene (6 bases). Germline CDR1 SGHDN, CDR2 FVKESK. V lost 1 base and J lost 0, with 19 bases in between. The CDR3 spans 20 residues. CDR3: CASSQGPLGGRFSYNSPLHF. Written as DNA, the CDR3 is TGTGCCAGCAGCCAAGGCCCATTAGGGGGTCGGTTCTCCTATAATTCACCCCTCCACTTT.